These T cell receptor beta chains were read from a single sample in a study of siplizumab effects on memory and regulatory T cells. TCRdb keeps only in-frame clones here, not all; method: immunoSEQ multiplex PCR. There are 87,000 or so clones in the sample; 90% occur only once, and about 15% lies in the top ten. The source material was CD4+ T cells sorted from blood. These receptors all stem from a human donor in good health. Both conserved end residues are part of each CDR3.

V: TRBV5-4
CDR3: CASRVGLADYTDTQYF

V: TRBV6-1
CDR3: CASSEAGRINQPQHF

V: TRBV6-1
CDR3: CASSELELMSQQYF

V: TRBV6-6
CDR3: CASSYSADQPQHF

V: TRBV6-5
CDR3: CASRTARGYEQYF

V: TRBV2
CDR3: CASSPTHEGETQYF

V: TRBV4-1
CDR3: CASSQVSIRDYYGYTF

V: TRBV2
CDR3: CASSEQDRTYEQYF

V: TRBV7-2
CDR3: CASSLVRVADTQYF

V: TRBV29-1
CDR3: CSVVAGYNEQFF

V: TRBV15
CDR3: CATSSRLAGGRDEQFF

V: TRBV5-1
CDR3: CASSPGTFQETQYF

V: TRBV28
CDR3: CASSKRTGILETQYF

V: TRBV11-1
CDR3: CASSLVQGTYNEQFF

V: TRBV6-1
CDR3: CASRAGANVLTF

V: TRBV7-9
CDR3: CASSLAGGPRELFF

V: TRBV6-5
CDR3: CASARTGDEQYF

V: TRBV16
CDR3: CASSQWGVGGRLKDEQFF

V: TRBV18
CDR3: CASSQNNEKLFF

V: TRBV30
CDR3: CAWGLSWGYQETQYF

V: TRBV21-1
CDR3: CASSKEGTTYEQYF

V: TRBV29-1
CDR3: CSGGQLGNTEAFF

V: TRBV30
CDR3: CAWSTGPTQYF

V: TRBV5-6
CDR3: CASSPRLAGGYNEQFF

V: TRBV19
CDR3: CATKRGQREKLFF

V: TRBV19
CDR3: CASSTGRQGPYSNQPQHF

V: TRBV28
CDR3: CASSLGGRGTGELFF

V: TRBV19
CDR3: CASSIAMGNGNQPQHF

V: TRBV18
CDR3: CASSPGTVMYQETQYF

V: TRBV28
CDR3: CASSLRTSSRYYEQYF

V: TRBV5-1
CDR3: CASSLGRRFRQETQYF

V: TRBV5-6
CDR3: CASSLGWDSTYEQYF

V: TRBV7-9
CDR3: CASSLGTAASGANVLTF

V: TRBV30
CDR3: CAWSGFTNQPQHF

V: TRBV7-8
CDR3: CASSLRTGSSYEQYF

V: TRBV7-9
CDR3: CASSQNRGGNTEAFF

V: TRBV2
CDR3: CASSPAGSGANVLTF

V: TRBV5-6
CDR3: CASSWRTGPHQETQYF

V: TRBV4-1
CDR3: CASSQAGSTNEQFF

V: TRBV18
CDR3: CASSPLQDSYYGYTF

V: TRBV25-1
CDR3: CASSEYGAFEKLFF

V: TRBV5-1
CDR3: CASSLEGGGQFF

V: TRBV25-1
CDR3: CASSGGTSGVGNEQFF

V: TRBV9
CDR3: CASSRGQGAEAFF

V: TRBV7-2
CDR3: CASSLGLAEETQYF

V: TRBV19
CDR3: CASRTKGQGTYTGELFF

V: TRBV5-1
CDR3: CASSFGTGTYGYTF

V: TRBV29-1
CDR3: CSVLAGTIDTQYF

V: TRBV30
CDR3: CAWRSTVDSPLHF

V: TRBV27
CDR3: CASRDGFGGNSPLHF

V: TRBV12-5
CDR3: CASGLGTSGSATDTQYF

V: TRBV5-1
CDR3: CASRSFIGGNSPLHF

V: TRBV30
CDR3: CAWSIGGNIQYF

V: TRBV2
CDR3: CASSEFQAGSGETQYF

V: TRBV15
CDR3: CATSRGSEKLFF

V: TRBV11-3
CDR3: CASSLGYVLNTEAFF

V: TRBV27
CDR3: CASSSIQGERPEQYF

V: TRBV4-2
CDR3: CASSQGSNSNTEAFF

V: TRBV28
CDR3: CASSFGGTGVEQFF